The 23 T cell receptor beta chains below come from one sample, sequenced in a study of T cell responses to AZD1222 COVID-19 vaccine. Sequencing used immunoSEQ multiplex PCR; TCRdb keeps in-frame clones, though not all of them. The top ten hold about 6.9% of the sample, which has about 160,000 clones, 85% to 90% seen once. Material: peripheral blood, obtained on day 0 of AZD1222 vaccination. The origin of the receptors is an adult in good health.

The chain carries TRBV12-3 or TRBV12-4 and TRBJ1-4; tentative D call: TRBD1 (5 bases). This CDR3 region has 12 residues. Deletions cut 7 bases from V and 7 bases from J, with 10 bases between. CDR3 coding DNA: TGTGCCAGCAACCAGAGGGGTGAAAAACTGTTTTTT. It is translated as CASNQRGEKLFF.

The CDR3 DNA follows: TGTGCCAGCAATGACATGCCAAACTATGGCTACACCTTC. Its translation is CASNDMPNYGYTF. The rearrangement joins TRBV7-9 to TRBJ1-2; the D is unclear. The length of the CDR3 is 13 residues. Trimming left V 7 bases short and J 2 bases short, with 11 bases between. Germline V gene sequence: CDR1 SEHNR, CDR2 FQNEAQ (reference sequence).

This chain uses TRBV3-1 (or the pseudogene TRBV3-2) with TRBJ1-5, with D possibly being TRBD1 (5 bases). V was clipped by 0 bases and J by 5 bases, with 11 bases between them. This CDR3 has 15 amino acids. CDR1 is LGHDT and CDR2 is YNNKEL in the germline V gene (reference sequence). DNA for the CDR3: TGTGCCAGCAGCCAAGAAGGGACTGGTTATCAGCCCCAGCATTTT. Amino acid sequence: CASSQEGTGYQPQHF.

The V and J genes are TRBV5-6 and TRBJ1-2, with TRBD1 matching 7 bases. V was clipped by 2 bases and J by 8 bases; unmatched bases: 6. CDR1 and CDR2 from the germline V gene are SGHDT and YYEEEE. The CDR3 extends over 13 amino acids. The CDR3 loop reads CASSFGTATGYTF. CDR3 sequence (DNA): TGTGCCAGCAGCTTTGGGACAGCCACAGGCTACACCTTC.

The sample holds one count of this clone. The CDR3 reads CASSGLAGDQETQYF. CDR3 sequence (DNA): TGCGCCAGCAGCGGACTAGCGGGGGACCAAGAGACCCAGTACTTC. The chain combines TRBV5-1 with TRBJ2-5, with 13 nucleotides matching TRBD2. Germline CDR1 and CDR2: SGHRS and YFSETQ. J lost 0 bases, V lost 4 bases, and 0 bases had no gene match. The CDR3 totals 15 residues.

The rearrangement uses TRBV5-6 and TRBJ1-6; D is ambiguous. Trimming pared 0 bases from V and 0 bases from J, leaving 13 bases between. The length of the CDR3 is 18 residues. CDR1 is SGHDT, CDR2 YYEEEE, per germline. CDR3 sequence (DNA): TGTGCCAGCAGCTTGGTAGTAACAGAGGGCTCCTATAATTCACCCCTCCACTTT. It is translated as CASSLVVTEGSYNSPLHF.

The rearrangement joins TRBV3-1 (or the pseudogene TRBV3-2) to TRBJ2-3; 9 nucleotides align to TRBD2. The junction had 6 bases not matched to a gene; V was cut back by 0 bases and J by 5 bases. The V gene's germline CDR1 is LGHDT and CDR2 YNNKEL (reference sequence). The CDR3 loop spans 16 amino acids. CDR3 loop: CASSQEVLAGVDTQYF. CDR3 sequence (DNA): TGTGCCAGCAGCCAAGAGGTTTTAGCGGGGGTAGATACGCAGTATTTT.

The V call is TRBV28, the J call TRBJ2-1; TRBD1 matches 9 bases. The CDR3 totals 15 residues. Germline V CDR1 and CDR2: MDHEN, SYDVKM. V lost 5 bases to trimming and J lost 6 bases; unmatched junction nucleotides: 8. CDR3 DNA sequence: TGTGCCAGCAGTCCCCAGACAGGGGGAATCAATGAGCAGTTCTTC. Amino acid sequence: CASSPQTGGINEQFF.

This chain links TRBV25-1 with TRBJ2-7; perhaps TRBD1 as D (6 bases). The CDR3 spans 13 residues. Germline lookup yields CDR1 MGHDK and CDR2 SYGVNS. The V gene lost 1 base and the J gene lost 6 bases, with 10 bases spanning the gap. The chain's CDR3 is CASSEFGGGEQYF. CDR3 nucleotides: TGTGCCAGCAGTGAATTTGGGGGCGGCGAGCAGTACTTC.

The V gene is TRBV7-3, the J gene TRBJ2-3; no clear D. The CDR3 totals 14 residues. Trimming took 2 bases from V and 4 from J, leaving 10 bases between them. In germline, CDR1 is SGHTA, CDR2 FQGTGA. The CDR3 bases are TGTGCCAGCAGCTTATGGGGTCTCTCAGATACGCAGTATTTT. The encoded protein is CASSLWGLSDTQYF.

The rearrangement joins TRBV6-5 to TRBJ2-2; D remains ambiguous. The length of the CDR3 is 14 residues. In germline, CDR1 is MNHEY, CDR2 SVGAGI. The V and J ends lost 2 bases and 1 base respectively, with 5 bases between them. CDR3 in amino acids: CASSYGRNTGELFF. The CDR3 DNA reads TGTGCCAGCAGTTACGGGCGGAACACCGGGGAGCTGTTTTTT.

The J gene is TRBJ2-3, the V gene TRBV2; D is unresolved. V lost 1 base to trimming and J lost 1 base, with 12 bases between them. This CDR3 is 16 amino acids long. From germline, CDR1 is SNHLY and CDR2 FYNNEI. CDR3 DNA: TGTGCCAGCAGTGAAGTCCCAGCGCAACGCACAGATACGCAGTATTTT. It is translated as CASSEVPAQRTDTQYF.

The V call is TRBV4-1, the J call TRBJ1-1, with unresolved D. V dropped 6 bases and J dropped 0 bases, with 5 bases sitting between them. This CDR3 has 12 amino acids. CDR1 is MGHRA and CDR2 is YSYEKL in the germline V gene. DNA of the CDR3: TGCGCCAGCAGACATATGAACACTGAAGCTTTCTTT. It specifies CASRHMNTEAFF.

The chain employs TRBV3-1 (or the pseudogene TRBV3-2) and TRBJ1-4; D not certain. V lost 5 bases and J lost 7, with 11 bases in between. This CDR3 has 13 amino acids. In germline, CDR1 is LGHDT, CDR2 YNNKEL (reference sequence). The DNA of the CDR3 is TGTGCCAGCAGCTGGGGTAGGGTTGAAAAACTGTTTTTT. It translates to CASSWGRVEKLFF.

CDR3 sequence: CASSFGTHMSSYNSPLHF. The CDR3 DNA follows: TGCGCCAGCAGCTTCGGCACCCATATGAGCTCCTATAATTCACCCCTCCACTTT. The chain is built from TRBV5-1 and TRBJ1-6; D remains unclear. Trimming shortened V by 2 bases and J by 0 bases, and 15 bases separated the two germline ends. The CDR3 runs to 18 residues. Germline lookup yields CDR1 SGHRS and CDR2 YFSETQ.

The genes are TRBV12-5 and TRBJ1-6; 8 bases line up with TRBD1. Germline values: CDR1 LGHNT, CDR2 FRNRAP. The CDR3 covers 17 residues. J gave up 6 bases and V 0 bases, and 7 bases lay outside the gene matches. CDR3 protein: CASGLVRTGGANSPLHF. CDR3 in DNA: TGTGCTAGTGGTTTGGTCCGAACAGGGGGGGCTAATTCACCCCTCCACTTT.

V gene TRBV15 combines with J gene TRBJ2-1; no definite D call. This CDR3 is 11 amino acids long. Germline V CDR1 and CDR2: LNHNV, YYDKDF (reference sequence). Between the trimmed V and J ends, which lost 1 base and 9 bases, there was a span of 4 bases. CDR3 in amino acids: CATSRGVEQFF. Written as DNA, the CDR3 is TGTGCCACCAGCAGAGGGGTTGAGCAGTTCTTC. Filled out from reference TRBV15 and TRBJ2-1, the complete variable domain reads DAMVIQNPRYQVTQFGKPVTLSCSQTLNHNVMYWYQQKSSQAPKLLFHYYDKDFNNEADTPDNFQSRRPNTSFCFLDIRSPGLGDTAMYLCATSRGVEQFFGPGTRLTVL.

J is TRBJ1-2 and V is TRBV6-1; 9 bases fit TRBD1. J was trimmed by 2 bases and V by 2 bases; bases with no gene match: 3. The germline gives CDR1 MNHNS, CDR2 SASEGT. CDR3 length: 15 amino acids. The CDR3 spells CASSEIGTGNYGYTF. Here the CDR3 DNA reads TGTGCCAGCAGTGAAATCGGGACAGGGAACTATGGCTACACCTTC.

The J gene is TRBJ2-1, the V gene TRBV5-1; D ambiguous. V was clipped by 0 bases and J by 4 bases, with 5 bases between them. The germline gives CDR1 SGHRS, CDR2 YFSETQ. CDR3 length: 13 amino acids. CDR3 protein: CASSLVAYNEQFF. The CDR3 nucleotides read TGCGCCAGCAGCTTGGTTGCATACAATGAGCAGTTCTTC.

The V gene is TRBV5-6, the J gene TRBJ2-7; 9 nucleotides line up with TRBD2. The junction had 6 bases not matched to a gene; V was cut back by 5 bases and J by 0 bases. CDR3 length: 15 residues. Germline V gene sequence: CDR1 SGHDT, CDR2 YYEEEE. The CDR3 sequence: CASRFSGGSSYEQYF. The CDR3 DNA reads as TGTGCCAGCAGGTTTAGCGGGGGAAGCTCCTACGAGCAGTACTTC. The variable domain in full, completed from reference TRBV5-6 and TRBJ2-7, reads DAGVTQSPTHLIKTRGQQVTLRCSPKSGHDTVSWYQQALGQGPQFIFQYYEEEERQRGNFPDRFSGHQFPNYSSELNVNALLLGDSALYLCASRFSGGSSYEQYFGPGTRLTVT.

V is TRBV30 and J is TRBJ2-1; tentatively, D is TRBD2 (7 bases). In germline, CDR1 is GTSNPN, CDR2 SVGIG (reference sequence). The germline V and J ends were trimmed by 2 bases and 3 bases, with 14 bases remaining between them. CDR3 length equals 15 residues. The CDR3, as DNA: TGTGCCTGGAGTTCCGGAGCGGGACACTACAATGAGCAGTTCTTC. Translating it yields CAWSSGAGHYNEQFF. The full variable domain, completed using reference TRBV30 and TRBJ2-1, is SQTIHQWPATLVQPVGSPLSLECTVEGTSNPNLYWYRQAAGRGLQLLFYSVGIGQISSEVPQNLSASRPQDRQFILSSKKLLLSDSGFYLCAWSSGAGHYNEQFFGPGTRLTVL.

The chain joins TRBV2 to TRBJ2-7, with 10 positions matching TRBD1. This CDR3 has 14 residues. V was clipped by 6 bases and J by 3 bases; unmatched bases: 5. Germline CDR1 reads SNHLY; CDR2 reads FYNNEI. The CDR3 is CASRRQGARYEQYV. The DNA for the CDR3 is TGTGCCAGCAGGAGACAGGGGGCGCGCTACGAGCAGTACGTC.

CDR3 in DNA: TGTGCCAGCAGCCAAGGTAGGCGGGGGGGTCCAACAGATACGCAGTATTTT. This codes for CASSQGRRGGPTDTQYF. The rearrangement uses TRBV3-1 (or the pseudogene TRBV3-2) and TRBJ2-3; 9 positions agree with TRBD2. This CDR3 is 17 amino acids long. The V gene end was trimmed by 1 base and the J gene end by 3 bases; junction bases not matched to a gene: 8. The V gene's germline CDR1 is LGHDT and CDR2 YNNKEL (reference sequence).